This T cell receptor beta chain was found in a study of lymphopenia after photon versus proton radiotherapy. Broader study findings: After lymphocyte nadir, photon-treated repertoires showed oligoclonal expansion, especially CD8+ Temra. Post-nadir TCR diversity decline inversely tracked overall survival among those who died. Proton therapy kept repertoires fairly stable, unlike photons, which gained effector/memory cells. Better survival with proton therapy was suggested as possible, not demonstrated.

The repertoire was sequenced with immunoSEQ multiplex PCR; TCRdb's copy has only in-frame clones and lacks some. The table records approximately 30,000 clones, around four fifths of them present only once. The CDR3 length is 14 residues. The junction had 8 bases not matched to a gene; V was cut back by 5 bases and J by 6 bases. Germline V gives CDR1 MNHEY, CDR2 SVGAGI. With respect to this clone: Its target is unknown.

The V and J genes are TRBV6-5 and TRBJ1-1; 8 bases are shared with TRBD1. Sample: peripheral blood, taken from a patient treated with photon-based radiotherapy. The receptor was derived from a woman between 50 and 59 years old with pancreatic cancer. This chain's CDR3 is CASSARDRFPEAFF. The CDR3 bases are TGTGCCAGCAGTGCCCGGGACAGGTTCCCTGAAGCTTTCTTT.